This record looks at one TCR beta chain sequence and its context. The antigen is unknown. The CDR3 consists of 13 residues. Germline V lookup: CDR1 MNHEY, CDR2 SVGAGI. Then a second PCR, running roughly 7 to 11 cycles, was carried out with a sample-barcoded 5' primer and a J-beta primer mix. Each TCR beta cDNA got a 12-nucleotide random molecular identifier. TCRdb ran MiXCR on the 5' RACE reads and lists one entry per CDR3 protein. The sample holds hundreds of thousands of distinct CDR3 sequences, roughly 50% seen once. Aged roughly 6 to 95, donors were systemically healthy Caucasians from Russia. These data belong to a study of blood T cells in healthy people across ages. General study results and limits: Researchers report that TCR beta diversity correlated strongly with naive T cell percentage.

The chain has TRBV6-5 and TRBJ2-3; 8 bases align to TRBD2. Sequenced input: blood. The clonotype comes from a man aged 35 to 55 in good health. CDR3 in amino acids: CTTAGGATDTQYF. The CDR3 bases are TGTACAACTGCCGGGGGGGCCACAGATACGCAGTATTTT.